A single sample is the source of the 19 T cell receptor beta chains below, sequenced in a study of blood T cell repertoires in COVID-19. The table came from immunoSEQ multiplex PCR; TCRdb's copy has only in-frame clones and leaves some out. This sample has under 150,000 clones, with 80% to 85% found just once. The sample comprised peripheral blood. These receptors were obtained from a woman aged 55-70 years with acute or convalescent COVID-19.

The chain uses TRBV11-3 and TRBJ2-7, with 8 bases matching TRBD2. CDR3 size: 15 residues. Germline values: CDR1 SGHNT, CDR2 YENEEA. The V segment lost 7 bases and the J segment 5 bases; nucleotides outside the gene matches: 13. The CDR3 protein is CASIKGSGSGDEQYF. DNA for the CDR3: TGTGCCAGCATAAAAGGGAGCGGGAGTGGCGACGAGCAGTACTTC.

The CDR3 DNA follows: TGTGCCAGCAGTTCGGTCCGGACTAGCGGGGAAGAGACCCAGTACTTC. It encodes CASSSVRTSGEETQYF. The chain carries TRBV27 and TRBJ2-5; TRBD2 agrees at 12 bases. Trimming cost V 4 bases and J 3 bases; bases outside gene matches: 6. Germline V gene sequence: CDR1 MNHEY, CDR2 SMNVEV (reference sequence). The CDR3 totals 16 residues.

The chain uses TRBV21-1 and TRBJ1-2. TRBV21-1 is a known pseudogene. This CDR3 has 15 residues. This CDR3 is CASSRWALAGYGYTF. The CDR3, as DNA: TGTGCCAGCAGTAGATGGGCCCTAGCCGGCTATGGCTACACCTTC.

This rearrangement joins TRBV19 to TRBJ2-1, with D tentatively TRBD2 (5 bases). V shed 3 bases and J shed 2 bases, with 14 bases lying between them. Germline loops: CDR1 LNHDA, CDR2 SQIVND (reference sequence). The CDR3 runs 16 residues. The DNA of the CDR3 is TGTGCCAGTAGTATTGGCGTGGGAGTAACCTACAATGAGCAGTTCTTC. Its translation: CASSIGVGVTYNEQFF.

The CDR3 DNA follows: TGTGCCAGCACCCCGAGACAGGGTACCTACGAGCAGTACTTC. It is translated as CASTPRQGTYEQYF. This chain joins TRBV27 and TRBJ2-7, with TRBD1 matching over 7 bases. Germline V CDR1 and CDR2: MNHEY, SMNVEV (reference sequence). CDR3 size: 14 residues. Trimming removed 7 bases from V and 2 bases from J; junction bases left unmatched: 8.

The DNA of the CDR3 is TGCGCCAGCAGCTCCCAGGGATTCGGGACAGGGGGCGAGCAGTACTTC. It codes for CASSSQGFGTGGEQYF. The rearrangement joins TRBV5-1 to TRBJ2-7; TRBD1 matches at 11 bases. CDR1 SGHRS and CDR2 YFSETQ come from the germline V gene. The CDR3 sequence is 16 residues long. V was clipped by 3 bases and J by 6 bases; unmatched bases: 11.

This clone was seen a handful of times. The chain is built from TRBV30 and TRBJ1-4; no clear D. The length of the CDR3 is 13 residues. Per germline, CDR1 GTSNPN and CDR2 SVGIG (reference sequence). V was shortened by 0 bases and J by 8 bases, with 10 bases between the two germline ends. The CDR3 DNA sequence: TGTGCCTGGAGTGTCCCGGGAAGAGAAAAACTGTTTTTT. This gives the protein CAWSVPGREKLFF. Full variable domain (remainder filled in from reference TRBV30 and TRBJ1-4): SQTIHQWPATLVQPVGSPLSLECTVEGTSNPNLYWYRQAAGRGLQLLFYSVGIGQISSEVPQNLSASRPQDRQFILSSKKLLLSDSGFYLCAWSVPGREKLFFGSGTQLSVL.

The chain uses TRBV4-3 and TRBJ1-5; 7 nucleotides agree with TRBD1. Germline V CDR1 and CDR2: LGHNA, YSLEER. J gave up 8 bases and V 3 bases, and 16 bases lay outside the gene matches. This CDR3 spans 17 amino acids. The CDR3 nucleotides are TGCGCCAGCAGCCAGTCGTGGCAGGAGACAGGGTCGAAGCCCCAGCATTTT. This gives the protein CASSQSWQETGSKPQHF.

For this clone: This sample also contains other DNA sequences that code for the same CDR3. The V call is TRBV6-2 or TRBV6-3, the J call TRBJ2-7, with 12 bases fitting TRBD2. Per germline, CDR1 MNHEY and CDR2 SVGEGT. After removal of 3 bases from V and 5 bases from J, the junction contained 8 bases not matched to a gene. The CDR3 covers 16 residues. This CDR3 reads CASSYRLAGGSNEQYF. CDR3 bases: TGTGCCAGCAGTTATCGGCTAGCGGGAGGGAGCAACGAGCAGTACTTC.

This clone has a single count. The V call is TRBV6-5, the J call TRBJ2-7; 9 positions match TRBD1. This CDR3 is built from 15 residues. Germline V gives CDR1 MNHEY, CDR2 SVGAGI. Unmatched junction bases numbered 9, after V lost 6 bases and J lost 3 bases. The CDR3 sequence: CASRPITGGYYEQYF. The CDR3 bases are TGTGCCAGCAGACCCATAACAGGGGGCTACTACGAGCAGTACTTC.

V usage is TRBV4-1 and J usage is TRBJ2-7; a weak D match, TRBD1 (5 bases). CDR1 is MGHRA and CDR2 is YSYEKL in the germline V gene. CDR3 length equals 18 residues. V gave up 4 bases and J gave up 0 bases, with 22 bases separating them. The CDR3 sequence: CASSRDPRQMKSSYEQYF. For the CDR3, the DNA is TGCGCCAGCAGCCGGGATCCCCGACAGATGAAGAGCTCCTACGAGCAGTACTTC.

The chain has TRBV25-1 and TRBJ2-5; 7 bases fit TRBD2. The CDR3 spans 14 residues. Germline V gene sequence: CDR1 MGHDK, CDR2 SYGVNS. J was trimmed by 5 bases and V by 5 bases; bases with no gene match: 8. This CDR3 is CASSPRGAGETQYF. The CDR3, as DNA: TGTGCCAGCAGTCCGCGGGGAGCGGGGGAGACCCAGTACTTC.

This clone was detected only a few times. This chain connects TRBV20-1 to TRBJ1-6; TRBD1 might be the D (6 bases). The germline V and J ends were trimmed by 3 bases and 3 bases, with 12 bases remaining between them. CDR1 and CDR2 (germline): DFQATT, SNEGSKA (reference sequence). The CDR3 has 15 amino acids. The CDR3 spells CSASEMDSYNSPLHF. Here the CDR3 DNA reads TGCAGTGCTAGTGAGATGGACAGCTATAATTCACCCCTCCACTTT.

The chain couples TRBV5-8 to TRBJ2-2, with D unresolved. The ends were cut back, 0 bases at V and 6 bases at J, with 9 bases in the middle. Germline V CDR1 and CDR2: SGHTS, YDEGEE. CDR3 length equals 14 residues. CDR3 DNA sequence: TGTGCCAGCAGCTTGGGGTTAGCTGCCGGGGAGCTGTTTTTT. It is translated as CASSLGLAAGELFF.

The chain couples TRBV18 to TRBJ1-5; possibly TRBD1 for D (5 bases). This CDR3 has 14 amino acids. Germline lookup yields CDR1 KGHSH and CDR2 LQKENI. V lost 3 bases and J 5 bases, leaving 11 bases between the germline ends. Here the CDR3 reads CASSPGHPDQPQHF. CDR3 DNA: TGTGCCAGCTCACCGGGGCATCCCGATCAGCCCCAGCATTTT. Looking up the rest from reference TRBV18 and TRBJ1-5 gives the full variable domain: NAGVMQNPRHLVRRRGQEARLRCSPMKGHSHVYWYRQLPEEGLKFMVYLQKENIIDESGMPKERFSAEFPKEGPSILRIQQVVRGDSAAYFCASSPGHPDQPQHFGDGTRLSIL.

The chain employs TRBV28 and TRBJ1-2; 11 nucleotides line up with TRBD1. The germline V gene encodes CDR1 MDHEN and CDR2 SYDVKM. After removal of 3 bases from V and 6 bases from J, the junction contained 6 bases not matched to a gene. There are 15 residues in the CDR3. The chain's CDR3 is CASSLPGQGVNGYTF. The CDR3 DNA is TGTGCCAGCAGTTTGCCGGGACAGGGGGTTAATGGCTACACCTTC.

The rearrangement uses TRBV9 and TRBJ2-5, with 9 positions matching TRBD2. CDR3 length equals 18 residues. The germline V gene encodes CDR1 SGDLS and CDR2 YYNGEE. Trimming cost V 0 bases and J 2 bases; bases outside gene matches: 11. CDR3 DNA: TGTGCCAGCAGCGTAGGCCTAGCGGGATGGGCTGGACAAGAGACCCAGTACTTC. Its protein product is CASSVGLAGWAGQETQYF.

The V and J genes are TRBV27 and TRBJ2-3; possibly TRBD2 for D (6 bases). V lost 2 bases and J 1 base, leaving 13 bases between the germline ends. Per the germline V gene, CDR1 is MNHEY and CDR2 is SMNVEV (reference sequence). This CDR3 has 16 amino acids. CDR3 sequence reads: CASSLERLVGTDTQYF. The CDR3 nucleotides read TGTGCCAGCAGTTTAGAGCGACTAGTAGGCACAGATACGCAGTATTTT.

This clone is a singleton in its sample. The chain couples TRBV19 to TRBJ2-2; 13 bases fit TRBD2. Looked up from germline, CDR1 is LNHDA and CDR2 is SQIVND (reference sequence). Losses at the gene ends were 4 bases for V and 8 bases for J; bases not matched to a gene: 7. CDR3 size: 16 residues. CDR3 DNA: TGTGCCAGTAGTAGCGGACTAGCGGGAGTGTGGGGGGAGCTGTTTTTT. It yields the protein CASSSGLAGVWGELFF.